A single sample is the source of the 9 T cell receptor beta chains below, sequenced in a study of blood T cell repertoires in COVID-19. The method was immunoSEQ multiplex PCR; TCRdb's version includes in-frame clones alone and lacks a portion of them. The profile shows tens of thousands of clones, about nine tenths of them singletons. The sequenced sample consisted of peripheral blood. These receptor sequences come from a human donor in a cohort sampled during active COVID-19.

The V call is TRBV5-4, the J call TRBJ1-2, with a possible D match to TRBD1 (6 bases). Between the trimmed V and J ends, which lost 4 bases and 6 bases, there was a span of 10 bases. The CDR3 extends over 12 amino acids. CDR1 is SGHNT, CDR2 YYREEE, per germline (reference sequence). The CDR3 reads CASSLRGDGYTF. The CDR3 DNA follows: TGTGCCAGCAGCCTCAGGGGTGATGGCTACACCTTC.

The rearrangement uses TRBV4-1 and TRBJ1-2, with TRBD1 matching over 7 bases. The germline CDR1 and CDR2 sequences are MGHRA and YSYEKL. V shed 5 bases, J shed 5 bases, and the junction held 26 bases outside the gene matches. The CDR3 loop spans 20 amino acids. DNA of the CDR3: TGCGCCAGCAGCACCCAGACAGGGCCCCTCTTCTCTTGGGGCGTATATGGCTACACCTTC. Translated: CASSTQTGPLFSWGVYGYTF.

The genes are TRBV21-1 and TRBJ2-7; TRBD1, as called in the table, went unchecked against the DNA. TRBV21-1 is a pseudogene segment. This CDR3 spans 18 amino acids. The CDR3 DNA follows: TGTGCCAGCAGCACCCGGACAGGGGGCACTTCTAGAATCTACGAGCAGTACTTC. Translating gives CASSTRTGGTSRIYEQYF.

V gene TRBV7-6 combines with J gene TRBJ1-2; tentative D call: TRBD1 (5 bases). Looked up from germline, CDR1 is SGHVS and CDR2 is FNYEAQ. The CDR3 has 15 amino acids. Trimming shortened V by 5 bases and J by 4 bases, and 17 bases separated the two germline ends. The DNA of the CDR3 is TGTGCCAGCAGCCCGCAGACAGAGACTTTCTATGGCTACACCTTC. Its protein product is CASSPQTETFYGYTF. Full variable domain (remainder filled in from reference TRBV7-6 and TRBJ1-2): GAGVSQSPRYKVTKRGQDVALRCDPISGHVSLYWYRQALGQGPEFLTYFNYEAQQDKSGLPNDRFSAERPEGSISTLTIQRTEQRDSAMYRCASSPQTETFYGYTFGSGTRLTVV.

The genes are TRBV2 and TRBJ2-7; 7 positions match TRBD1. The CDR3 consists of 12 residues. Germline CDR1 SNHLY, CDR2 FYNNEI. The CDR3 sequence: CASRDSYYEQYF. The CDR3 DNA follows: TGTGCGTCCCGGGACAGTTACTACGAGCAGTACTTC.

The genes are TRBV27 and TRBJ1-1; the D gene is possibly TRBD1 (5 bases). Trimming took off 5 bases at V and 0 bases at J, with 13 bases between the two ends. Germline CDR1 MNHEY, CDR2 SMNVEV (reference sequence). The CDR3 covers 15 residues. The CDR3, as DNA: TGTGCCAGCAGTCCCCTCCTGACAGTGAACACTGAAGCTTTCTTT. This translates into CASSPLLTVNTEAFF.

The chain combines TRBV9 with TRBJ2-3; TRBD1 is a possible D gene (5 bases). Looked up from germline, CDR1 is SGDLS and CDR2 is YYNGEE. Trimming took 0 bases from V and 3 from J, leaving 14 bases between them. The CDR3 sequence is 16 residues long. CDR3 loop: CASSVAQGLVTDTQYF. The CDR3 region has the DNA TGTGCCAGCAGCGTAGCTCAGGGTCTGGTAACAGATACGCAGTATTTT.

The CDR3 protein is CASRDSFYDTEAFF. CDR3 nucleotides: TGTGCCAGCAGGGACAGCTTTTATGACACTGAAGCTTTCTTT. The chain links TRBV2 to TRBJ1-1, with TRBD1 as a possible D gene (6 bases). Germline CDR1 SNHLY, CDR2 FYNNEI. Trimming removed 6 bases from V and 3 bases from J, with 14 bases in between. The CDR3 runs 14 residues.

The CDR3 DNA reads TGTGCCAGCAGCCGCCCCGGTGGGAACACTGAAGCTTTCTTT. As protein: CASSRPGGNTEAFF. The J gene is TRBJ1-1, the V gene TRBV7-2, with D unresolved. There are 14 residues in the CDR3. The V gene lost 5 bases and the J gene lost 1 base, with 11 bases spanning the gap. Germline values: CDR1 SGHTA, CDR2 FQGNSA.